These T cell receptor beta chains were read from a single sample in a study of blood T cell repertoires in COVID-19. Libraries were prepared by immunoSEQ multiplex PCR; TCRdb keeps only in-frame clonotypes and omits some of them. The sample lists 70,000 to 80,000 clones, 70% to 90% occurring once. The sequenced sample consisted of peripheral blood. Receptors were obtained from a man older than 75 in a cohort sampled during active COVID-19. The CDR3 runs from the conserved cysteine through the conserved F or W. A D gene is named only where the DNA matches it firmly. Some rows mark clone size as missing; the rest say once, few, many or name a class of expanded clone.

V gene	D gene	clone size	J gene	CDR3 protein	CDR3 DNA
TRBV18	NA	NA	TRBJ1-5	CASSPEPGAQHF	TGTGCCAGCTCACCGGAACCGGGGGCCCAGCATTTT
TRBV9	TRBD2	NA	TRBJ2-3	CASSPVASGGTDTQYF	TGTGCCAGCAGCCCGGTGGCTAGCGGGGGTACAGATACGCAGTATTTT
TRBV5-1	NA	NA	TRBJ1-2	CASSLGAVIGYTF	TGCGCCAGCAGCTTGGGCGCTGTTATAGGCTACACCTTC
TRBV29-1	NA	NA	TRBJ1-4	CSVGTAKEKLFF	TGCAGCGTTGGGACAGCTAAGGAAAAACTGTTTTTT
TRBV5-4	TRBD1	NA	TRBJ2-5	CASSSIGQGARETQYF	TGTGCCAGCAGTTCGATCGGACAGGGGGCGAGGGAGACCCAGTACTTC
TRBV5-1	NA	NA	TRBJ1-1	CASSLLVGNTEAFF	TGCGCCAGCAGCTTGCTAGTTGGGAACACTGAAGCTTTCTTT
TRBV23-1	TRBD1	NA	TRBJ2-1	CASSQGQGSYNEQFF	TGCGCCAGCAGTCAAGGACAGGGTTCCTACAATGAGCAGTTCTTC
TRBV2	TRBD2	NA	TRBJ2-5	CASRARGSQETQYF	TGTGCCAGCAGGGCACGCGGGAGTCAAGAGACCCAGTACTTC
TRBV15	NA	NA	TRBJ1-5	CATSSFGRKKAEPQHF	TGTGCCACCAGCAGTTTTGGACGAAAAAAAGCGGAGCCCCAGCATTTT
TRBV2	TRBD1	NA	TRBJ1-1	CASSGPGGSTEAFF	TGTGCCAGCAGTGGCCCAGGGGGATCCACTGAAGCTTTCTTT
TRBV6-2/TRBV6-3	NA	NA	TRBJ1-1	CASSYARGTEAFF	TGTGCCAGCAGTTACGCCCGAGGGACTGAAGCTTTCTTT
TRBV27	NA	few	TRBJ1-5	CASSLTKAGRQPQHF	TGTGCCAGCAGTTTAACTAAGGCAGGGAGGCAGCCCCAGCATTTT
TRBV11-3	NA	NA	TRBJ2-3	CASSVGVGTDTQYF	TGTGCCAGCAGCGTCGGGGTGGGCACAGATACGCAGTATTTT
TRBV5-4	TRBD2	NA	TRBJ2-1	CASSEGTSGGKGNEQFF	TGTGCCAGCAGCGAGGGGACTAGCGGGGGGAAGGGGAATGAGCAGTTCTTC
TRBV6-5	NA	NA	TRBJ1-4	CASRFFGGANEKLFF	TGTGCCAGCAGATTCTTTGGGGGGGCGAATGAAAAACTGTTTTTT
TRBV12-3/TRBV12-4	NA	NA	TRBJ1-6	CASSHGGPLHF	TGTGCCAGCAGCCACGGGGGGCCCCTCCACTTT
TRBV21-1	NA	NA	TRBJ1-2	CASSKLGQGDGYTF	TGTGCCAGCAGCAAACTTGGACAGGGCGACGGCTACACCTTC
TRBV12-3/TRBV12-4	NA	few	TRBJ1-5	CASSREANQPQHF	TGTGCCAGCAGTCGGGAGGCCAATCAGCCCCAGCATTTT
TRBV9	NA	NA	TRBJ2-6	CASSVGTALRVSGANVLTF	TGTGCCAGCAGCGTAGGGACAGCCTTAAGGGTCTCTGGGGCCAACGTCCTGACTTTC
TRBV7-2	TRBD2	NA	TRBJ2-3	CASSRTSENTQYF	TGTGCCAGCAGCAGGACTAGCGAGAATACGCAGTATTTT
TRBV6-5	NA	NA	TRBJ1-1	CASSLRTLTHTEAFF	TGTGCCAGCAGTCTCCGGACACTTACTCACACTGAAGCTTTCTTT
TRBV18	NA	NA	TRBJ2-2	CASSAVARANTGELFF	TGTGCCAGCTCGGCGGTGGCCAGGGCGAACACCGGGGAGCTGTTTTTT
TRBV10-3	TRBD2	NA	TRBJ2-1	CAISAGTSFEQFF	TGTGCCATCAGTGCCGGGACTAGCTTTGAGCAGTTCTTC
TRBV11-2	NA	NA	TRBJ2-7	CASSPRGGGAAPYEQYF	TGTGCCAGCAGCCCCCGCGGGGGCGGGGCCGCACCCTACGAGCAGTACTTC
TRBV13	TRBD2	NA	TRBJ2-1	CASRAGEYNEQFF	TGTGCCTCCCGAGCGGGGGAGTACAATGAGCAGTTCTTC
TRBV6-2/TRBV6-3	TRBD1	NA	TRBJ1-1	CASSYLGQSNTEAFF	TGTGCCAGCAGTTACCTGGGACAGTCGAACACTGAAGCTTTCTTT
TRBV6-6	NA	NA	TRBJ1-3	CASSGRQSRSGNTIYF	TGTGCCAGCAGTGGCAGACAGTCCCGCTCTGGAAACACCATATATTTT
TRBV11-1	NA	NA	TRBJ1-4	CASSSWALKEKLFF	TGTGCCAGCAGCTCGTGGGCGTTGAAGGAAAAACTGTTTTTT
TRBV2	NA	NA	TRBJ2-1	CASSPKQGNEQFF	TGTGCCAGCAGCCCGAAACAGGGAAATGAGCAGTTCTTC
TRBV3-1/TRBV3-2	NA	NA	TRBJ2-3	CASSQDLSTGTDTQYF	TGTGCCAGCAGCCAAGATCTTTCTACAGGCACAGATACGCAGTATTTT
TRBV7-8	NA	NA	TRBJ1-1	CASIRGSYMNTEAFF	TGTGCCAGCATCAGGGGCAGTTACATGAACACTGAAGCTTTCTTT
TRBV7-2	TRBD1	NA	TRBJ1-5	CASSLYGTGVQPQHF	TGTGCCAGCAGCTTATATGGGACAGGGGTACAGCCCCAGCATTTT
TRBV18	NA	NA	TRBJ1-1	CASSQSGGAVEIGLTEAFF	TGTGCCAGCTCACAATCCGGTGGGGCGGTCGAAATTGGGCTCACTGAAGCTTTCTTT
TRBV6-5	TRBD1	NA	TRBJ2-7	CASSYRRDRAYEQYF	TGTGCCAGCAGTTACCGCCGGGACAGGGCTTACGAGCAGTACTTC
TRBV18	NA	NA	TRBJ1-1	CASSPLRDTEAFF	TGTGCCAGCTCACCACTGCGGGACACTGAAGCTTTCTTT
TRBV6-4	TRBD1	NA	TRBJ2-7	CASSAPGTGSLEQYF	TGTGCCAGCAGTGCCCCTGGGACAGGGTCGCTCGAGCAGTACTTC
TRBV5-6	NA	once	TRBJ2-2	CASSLFAVANTGELFF	TGTGCCAGCAGCTTGTTTGCAGTCGCGAACACCGGGGAGCTGTTTTTT
TRBV10-3	TRBD1	NA	TRBJ2-1	CAITPGGQGALNEQFF	TGTGCCATCACTCCCGGCGGACAGGGGGCTCTCAATGAGCAGTTCTTC
TRBV4-1	TRBD1	few	TRBJ2-7	CASSQGMGQGITYEQYF	TGCGCCAGCAGCCAAGGGATGGGACAGGGAATAACCTACGAGCAGTACTTC
TRBV5-5	NA	NA	TRBJ2-2	CASSLRYRINTGELFF	TGTGCCAGCAGCTTGCGTTACAGGATTAACACCGGGGAGCTGTTTTTT
TRBV21-1	NA	NA	TRBJ1-2	CASSETRFSYGYTF	TGTGCCAGCAGTGAAACCAGGTTCAGTTATGGCTACACCTTC
TRBV2	NA	NA	TRBJ1-1	CASSADSENTEAFF	TGTGCCAGCAGCGCCGACAGTGAGAACACTGAAGCTTTCTTT
TRBV12-3/TRBV12-4	TRBD2	NA	TRBJ2-3	CASTRERGLSF	TGTGCCAGCACCCGGGAGCGGGGGTTATCTTTT
TRBV12-3/TRBV12-4	NA	NA	TRBJ1-1	CASSQGLEPKQIF	TGTGCCAGCAGTCAGGGATTGGAGCCAAAGCAGATCTTT
TRBV3-1/TRBV3-2	NA	NA	TRBJ2-2	CASGNWGSANTGELFF	TGTGCCAGCGGGAATTGGGGCAGCGCGAACACCGGGGAGCTGTTTTTT
TRBV6-1	TRBD1	NA	TRBJ1-2	CASSELGSGGIKGGYTF	TGTGCCAGCAGTGAATTGGGGTCAGGGGGCATAAAAGGTGGCTACACCTTC